Below, 22 T cell receptor beta chains from the same sample are listed, as sequenced in a study of brain metastases from non-small cell lung cancer. Some clones are missing from TCRdb's copy, which holds only in-frame ones; the method was immunoSEQ multiplex PCR. The repertoire includes 400 to 550 clones, roughly 78% of them detected once, and 20% to 25% sits in the top ten. Material for sequencing was tissue from a brain metastasis. Receptors were obtained from a donor older than 35 with non-small cell lung cancer.

This chain joins TRBV2 and TRBJ2-1, with 7 bases that match TRBD1. CDR1 SNHLY and CDR2 FYNNEI come from the germline V gene. Losses at the gene ends were 8 bases for V and 7 bases for J; bases not matched to a gene: 5. There are 12 residues in the CDR3. The CDR3 here is CASWDSGNEQFF. CDR3 bases: TGTGCCAGCTGGGACAGCGGAAATGAGCAGTTCTTC.

This clone occurred once. One end of the junction fails to match germline, which may point to a read error. V gene TRBV13 combines with J gene TRBJ1-2, with D perhaps TRBD1 (6 bases). Germline loops: CDR1 PRHDT, CDR2 FYEKMQ (reference sequence). This CDR3 is built from 15 residues. The CDR3 reads CASSIGQGKMDGYTF. CDR3 coding DNA: TGTGCCAGCAGCATAGGCCAGGGGAAGATGGATGGCTACACCTTC.

This rearrangement joins TRBV2 to TRBJ2-5; 7 nucleotides match TRBD1. This CDR3 has 14 residues. With 4 bases clipped from V and 7 bases from J, the junction kept 9 bases outside the gene matches. Germline V lookup: CDR1 SNHLY, CDR2 FYNNEI. The chain's CDR3 is CASSGVASGGTQYF. The CDR3 nucleotides are TGTGCCAGCAGTGGGGTGGCCTCAGGGGGGACCCAGTACTTC. The complete variable domain, with remaining parts taken from reference TRBV2 and TRBJ2-5, reads EPEVTQTPSHQVTQMGQEVILRCVPISNHLYFYWYRQILGQKVEFLVSFYNNEISEKSEIFDDQFSVERPDGSNFTLKIRSTKLEDSAMYFCASSGVASGGTQYFGPGTRLLVL.

The J gene is TRBJ2-2, the V gene TRBV6-6; D unresolved. The germline V gene has CDR1 MNHNY and CDR2 SVGAGI (reference sequence). The germline V and J ends were trimmed by 2 bases and 5 bases, with 6 bases remaining between them. This CDR3 is 13 amino acids long. The CDR3 here is CASSYRLTGELFF. CDR3 nucleotide sequence: TGTGCCAGCAGTTACAGGCTGACCGGGGAGCTGTTTTTT.

The V and J genes are TRBV3-1 (or the pseudogene TRBV3-2) and TRBJ2-7; the D is unclear. V was clipped by 4 bases and J by 6 bases, with 10 bases between them. Germline-derived CDR1 and CDR2 are LGHDT and YNNKEL (reference sequence). This CDR3 is 12 amino acids long. The CDR3 DNA reads as TGTGCCAGCAGCCCCCCCGGTGGCGAGCAGTACTTC. Amino acids: CASSPPGGEQYF.

The table lists this clone with a count of one. CDR3 in DNA: TGTGCCAGCAGTTACGAGGGATCTGACAGCACTGAAGCTTTCTTT. This encodes CASSYEGSDSTEAFF. The chain combines TRBV6-5 with TRBJ1-1; D possibly corresponds to TRBD1 (5 bases). V gave up 2 bases and J gave up 4 bases, with 14 bases separating them. Germline-derived CDR1 and CDR2 are MNHEY and SVGAGI. The CDR3 runs 15 residues.

The chain employs TRBV29-1 and TRBJ1-1; D might be TRBD1 (5 bases). V was clipped by 7 bases and J by 4 bases, with 7 bases between them. Germline values: CDR1 SQVTM, CDR2 ANQGSEA. The CDR3 is made up of 10 amino acids. The CDR3 loop is CSGGGTEAFF. For the CDR3, the DNA is TGCAGCGGGGGGGGCACTGAAGCTTTCTTT.

The V call is TRBV29-1, the J call TRBJ2-1; TRBD2 might be the D (5 bases). This CDR3 comprises 15 residues. Germline V CDR1 and CDR2: SQVTM, ANQGSEA. V shed 1 base and J shed 0 bases, with 10 bases lying between them. The CDR3 DNA reads TGCAGCGTTGAAGTTTGGGAGAGCTCCTACAATGAGCAGTTCTTC. Translation: CSVEVWESSYNEQFF.

J is TRBJ2-2 and V is TRBV5-1, with 14 bases aligning to TRBD2. The CDR3 loop spans 19 amino acids. Losses at the gene ends were 4 bases for V and 4 bases for J; bases not matched to a gene: 12. Germline V gene sequence: CDR1 SGHRS, CDR2 YFSETQ. Here the CDR3 reads CASSPGLAGVTLGTGELFF. The CDR3 nucleotides are TGCGCCAGCAGCCCGGGACTAGCGGGGGTGACTTTGGGCACCGGGGAGCTGTTTTTT. The full variable domain, with the rest looked up from reference TRBV5-1 and TRBJ2-2, is KAGVTQTPRYLIKTRGQQVTLSCSPISGHRSVSWYQQTPGQGLQFLFEYFSETQRNKGNFPGRFSGRQFSNSRSEMNVSTLELGDSALYLCASSPGLAGVTLGTGELFFGEGSRLTVL.

V is TRBV7-9 and J is TRBJ2-3, with TRBD1 as a possible D gene (6 bases). V was trimmed by 1 base and J by 15 bases, leaving 23 bases between them. The CDR3 covers 15 residues. Germline CDR1 reads SEHNR; CDR2 reads FQNEAQ (reference sequence). In DNA form, the CDR3 reads TGTGCCAGCAGCTTAGAGGGGGTGTTCGCCACCCCGCCTTATTTT. This sequence encodes CASSLEGVFATPPYF.

CDR3 residues: CASRKVASYRGPSGNTIYF. Here the CDR3 DNA reads TGTGCCAGCAGAAAGGTGGCGTCTTATCGGGGGCCCTCTGGAAACACCATATATTTT. The V and J genes are TRBV21-1 and TRBJ1-3. TRBV21-1 is listed as a pseudogene. The CDR3 loop spans 19 amino acids.

The genes are TRBV6-5 and TRBJ2-7; D could derive from TRBD1 or TRBD2 (5 bases each). CDR3 length: 13 residues. V shed 6 bases and J shed 0 bases, with 9 bases lying between them. CDR1 MNHEY and CDR2 SVGAGI come from the germline V gene. The CDR3 region has the DNA TGTGCCAGCAGAAAGGGGAGCTCCTACGAGCAGTACTTC. Translated: CASRKGSSYEQYF.

The V and J genes are TRBV6-5 and TRBJ1-1, with 7 bases fitting TRBD1. This CDR3 has 15 residues. Per the germline V gene, CDR1 is MNHEY and CDR2 is SVGAGI. V dropped 4 bases and J dropped 4; count of bases not matched to a gene: 9. The CDR3 loop is CASSSSGGGSTEAFF. Written as DNA, the CDR3 is TGTGCCAGCAGTTCCTCAGGGGGGGGGAGCACTGAAGCTTTCTTT.

The chain joins TRBV19 to TRBJ2-5; 7 nucleotides line up with TRBD1. In germline, CDR1 is LNHDA, CDR2 SQIVND (reference sequence). The CDR3 loop spans 15 amino acids. V trimming: 3 bases; J trimming: 5 bases; junction bases outside the gene matches: 9. In DNA form, the CDR3 reads TGTGCCAGTAGTATGGGAGTGACAGGGCGGGAGACCCAGTACTTC. Translation gives CASSMGVTGRETQYF.

This sequence joins TRBV19 and TRBJ1-5; no firm D call. From germline, CDR1 is LNHDA and CDR2 SQIVND (reference sequence). V was shortened by 3 bases and J by 4 bases, with 7 bases between the two germline ends. The CDR3 has 13 amino acids. The CDR3 spells CASSMSQNQPQHF. The CDR3 bases are TGTGCCAGTAGTATGAGCCAGAATCAGCCCCAGCATTTT.

The V gene is TRBV18, the J gene TRBJ2-7; 8 bases agree with TRBD1. The junction had 7 bases not matched to a gene; V was cut back by 3 bases and J by 3 bases. The germline V gene has CDR1 KGHSH and CDR2 LQKENI. The CDR3 has 15 residues. The CDR3 sequence: CASSPQGANIYEQYF. The CDR3 bases are TGTGCCAGCTCACCCCAGGGGGCTAATATCTACGAGCAGTACTTC.

This rearrangement joins TRBV6-2 or TRBV6-3 to TRBJ1-1, with TRBD1 matching over 7 bases. In germline, CDR1 is MNHEY, CDR2 SVGEGT. This CDR3 spans 15 amino acids. The J segment lost 5 bases and the V segment lost 5 bases, leaving 11 bases of the junction unmatched. In DNA, the CDR3 is TGTGCCAGCAGTCCGACGAACAGGGGAGGAACTGAAGCTTTCTTT. Amino acid sequence: CASSPTNRGGTEAFF.

This clone occurred once. One base away lies a much larger clone, so this may be a sequencing read error. The identical CDR3 is also encoded by other nucleotide sequences in the sample. CDR3 nucleotide sequence: TGTGCCAGCAGCCAGGGAGACCCTAGCAATCAACCCCAGCATTTT. Translation: CASSQGDPSNQPQHF. This rearrangement joins TRBV6-7 to TRBJ1-5; the D gene is possibly TRBD1 (5 bases). TRBV6-7 is classed as an ORF, of uncertain function. There are 15 residues in the CDR3.

This clone has only one observation. The CDR3 loop reads CASGGTGGHGELFF. CDR3 coding DNA: TGTGCCAGCGGAGGTACAGGGGGCCACGGGGAGCTGTTTTTT. The V call is TRBV6-5, the J call TRBJ2-2; TRBD1 matches 9 bases. The CDR3 loop spans 14 amino acids. The V gene's germline CDR1 is MNHEY and CDR2 SVGAGI. The trim removed 8 bases at V and 7 bases at J, leaving 8 bases unmatched.

The rearrangement joins TRBV7-8 to TRBJ2-7; perhaps TRBD1 as D (5 bases). V lost 1 base and J lost 7, with 17 bases in between. This CDR3 contains 15 residues. Germline V lookup: CDR1 SGHVS, CDR2 FQNEAQ. DNA of the CDR3: TGTGCCAGCAGCTTAGGTTCGGCAGGGCCAGGGGAGCAGTACTTC. Amino acids: CASSLGSAGPGEQYF.

This clone was observed a single time. CDR3: CASSQTGTGVGYEQYF. CDR3 nucleotide sequence: TGCGCCAGCAGCCAAACCGGGACAGGGGTTGGCTACGAGCAGTACTTC. The chain is built from TRBV4-1 and TRBJ2-7; 10 nucleotides align to TRBD1. V gave up 2 bases and J gave up 3 bases; unmatched junction bases: 7. This CDR3 has 16 amino acids. CDR1 MGHRA and CDR2 YSYEKL come from the germline V gene.

The V and J genes are TRBV10-2 and TRBJ2-7; D may be TRBD2 (5 bases). The CDR3 is 13 amino acids. In germline, CDR1 is WSHSY, CDR2 SAAADI. Trimming took 6 bases from V and 0 from J, leaving 9 bases between them. As DNA, the CDR3 is TGCGCCAGCAGCGGGGTCTCCTCCTACGAGCAGTACTTC. Protein: CASSGVSSYEQYF.